This is a list of T cell receptor beta chains from one sample in a study of post-analysis software for immune sequencing data. TCRdb re-derived calls from the PCR reads in MiXCR, one entry per CDR3 protein. The sample holds approximately 730,000 distinct CDR3 sequences, about half seen once. The sequencing input was blood. The origin of the receptors is a girl under 18 with multiple sclerosis. The CDR3 runs from the conserved cysteine through the conserved F or W. Each record gives: D gene, CDR3 length, J gene, V gene, clone size, CDR3 DNA, CDR3 protein. A D gene is named only where the DNA matches it firmly. Size is stated for part of the rows, as once, few or many counts, or as a class when the clone is expanded.

>-|13|TRBJ1-2|TRBV20-1|once
TGCAGTGCCGCTACCACAGGGTACAGGGGCTACACCTTC
CSAATTGYRGYTF
>TRBD2|15|TRBJ2-7|TRBV7-9|-
TGTGCCAGCAGCTTAGGGGGACTAGCGAGCTACGAGCAGTACTTC
CASSLGGLASYEQYF
>-|13|TRBJ2-1|TRBV20-1|few
TGCAGTGCCAGAGCGGGACATTTCTATGAGCAGTTCTTC
CSARAGHFYEQFF
>TRBD1|14|TRBJ1-4|TRBV28|-
TGTGCCAGCACCCTCGGGACAGATAATGAAAAACTGTTTTTT
CASTLGTDNEKLFF
>TRBD1|15|TRBJ2-1|TRBV7-9|few
TGTGCCAGCAGCTTAGGGGACAGAGTAATCAATGAGCAGTTCTTC
CASSLGDRVINEQFF
>-|14|TRBJ2-6|TRBV29-1|few
TGCAGCGTTGGGGAGGGGGCTGGGGCCAACGTCCTGACTTTC
CSVGEGAGANVLTF
>TRBD1|15|TRBJ1-2|TRBV12-3/TRBV12-4|few
TGTGCCAGCAGGGGAAGACAGGGGGAGGACTATGGCTACACCTTC
CASRGRQGEDYGYTF
>-|14|TRBJ1-2|TRBV20-1|few
TGCAGTGCTAGCTGGCAGGGTAGGGCTTATGGCTACACCTTC
CSASWQGRAYGYTF
>TRBD1|15|TRBJ2-1|TRBV4-1|few
TGCGCCAGCAGCCACGCGGACAGGCCGTACAATGAGCAGTTCTTC
CASSHADRPYNEQFF
>-|14|TRBJ1-5|TRBV6-5|few
TGTGCCAGCAGTTGGGGCGTGGACAATCAGCCCCAGCATTTT
CASSWGVDNQPQHF
>TRBD1|13|TRBJ2-5|TRBV2|-
TGTGCCAGCAGTGTACAGGGGACGGAAGAGCAGTACTTC
CASSVQGTEEQYF
>-|16|TRBJ2-3|TRBV6-5|-
TGTGCCAGCAGCCCATTGGGGGGAGTCATCCCAGATACGCAGTATTTT
CASSPLGGVIPDTQYF
>-|14|TRBJ2-3|TRBV4-2|few
TGTGCCAGCAGCCAGGAACTACGCCCAGATACGCAGTATTTT
CASSQELRPDTQYF
>TRBD1|14|TRBJ1-4|TRBV12-3/TRBV12-4|once
TGTGCCAGCAGAAAACAGGGGGCCGGTGAAAAACGGTTTTTT
CASRKQGAGEKRFF